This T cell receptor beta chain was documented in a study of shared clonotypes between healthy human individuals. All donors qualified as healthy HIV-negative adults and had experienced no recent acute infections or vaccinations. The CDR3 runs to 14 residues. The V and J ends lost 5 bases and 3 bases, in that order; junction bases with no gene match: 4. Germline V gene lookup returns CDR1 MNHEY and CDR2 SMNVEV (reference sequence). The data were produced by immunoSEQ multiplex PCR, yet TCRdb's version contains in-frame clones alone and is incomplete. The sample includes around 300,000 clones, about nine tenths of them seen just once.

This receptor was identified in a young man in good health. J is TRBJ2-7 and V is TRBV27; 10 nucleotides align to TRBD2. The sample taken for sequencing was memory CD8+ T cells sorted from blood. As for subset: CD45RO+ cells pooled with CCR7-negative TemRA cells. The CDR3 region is CASSPSGRGYEQYF. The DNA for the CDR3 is TGTGCCAGCAGTCCTAGCGGGAGAGGCTACGAGCAGTACTTC.